This entry lists 27 T cell receptor beta chains sequenced from one sample in a study of shared clonotypes between healthy human individuals. Naive CD8 cells lacked CD45RO and underwent positive selection for CCR7, leaving out terminally differentiated effector memory CD45RA+ cells. The assay was immunoSEQ multiplex PCR, and TCRdb's table has in-frame clones only and misses some. The sample lists about 2.1 million clones, 85% to 95% occurring once. The specimen was naive CD8+ T cells from PBMCs. These receptor sequences come from a man between 18 and 29 years old in good health. Some clones in this sample may be carry-over from other donors' samples.

This clone was counted a single time. The rearrangement links TRBV6-5 to TRBJ2-7; the match to TRBD1 covers 7 bases. Germline trimming cut 0 bases from V and 0 bases from J; bases unmatched to any gene: 5. Per germline, CDR1 MNHEY and CDR2 SVGAGI. The CDR3 sequence is 16 residues long. The CDR3, as DNA: TGTGCCAGCAGTTACTCGATCGGGACAGCCTCCTACGAGCAGTACTTC. Protein sequence: CASSYSIGTASYEQYF.

This chain links TRBV4-1 with TRBJ2-1; no reliable D call. Germline loops: CDR1 MGHRA, CDR2 YSYEKL. This CDR3 spans 12 amino acids. Trimming pared 3 bases from V and 5 bases from J, leaving 5 bases between. CDR3 residues: CASSHINNEQFF. The CDR3 DNA reads as TGCGCCAGCAGCCACATAAACAATGAGCAGTTCTTC.

A word on this clone: Other DNA sequences of this sample code for an identical CDR3. The rearrangement links TRBV27 to TRBJ2-1; 8 bases agree with TRBD2. CDR3 size: 15 residues. Per germline, CDR1 MNHEY and CDR2 SMNVEV (reference sequence). V gave up 7 bases and J gave up 3 bases; unmatched junction bases: 8. DNA of the CDR3: TGTGCCAGCACTCCCAGGCTAGCGGGCTACAATGAGCAGTTCTTC. Protein: CASTPRLAGYNEQFF.

The chain couples TRBV7-8 to TRBJ2-2, with D hard to call. This CDR3 has 13 amino acids. Germline-derived CDR1 and CDR2 are SGHVS and FQNEAQ. The V end was cut by 10 bases, the J end by 1 base, with 10 bases between. CDR3 sequence reads: CATSAENTGELFF. CDR3 nucleotide sequence: TGTGCCACCTCCGCTGAGAACACCGGGGAGCTGTTTTTT.

This chain connects TRBV29-1 to TRBJ2-1; TRBD1 is a possible D gene (6 bases). This CDR3 is 14 amino acids long. Trimming took off 5 bases at V and 8 bases at J, with 19 bases between the two ends. CDR1 is SQVTM, CDR2 ANQGSEA, per germline. CDR3 residues: CSVTNMGHRYEQFF. For the CDR3, the DNA is TGCAGCGTTACCAACATGGGACACCGGTATGAGCAGTTCTTC.

The chain joins TRBV11-2 to TRBJ1-1; TRBD1 aligns across 10 bases. V shed 5 bases, J shed 0 bases, and the junction held 15 bases outside the gene matches. The CDR3 loop spans 19 amino acids. The germline V gene encodes CDR1 SGHAT and CDR2 FQNNGV. This CDR3 reads CASSPRPGTGETMNTEAFF. CDR3 in DNA: TGTGCCAGCAGCCCACGTCCCGGGACAGGGGAAACCATGAACACTGAAGCTTTCTTT.

The V call is TRBV28, the J call TRBJ1-1; D call uncertain. Germline CDR1 is MDHEN and CDR2 is SYDVKM. V was shortened by 6 bases and J by 1 base, with 9 bases between the two germline ends. This CDR3 comprises 13 residues. In DNA, the CDR3 is TGTGCCAGCAGGCTCCGGCCGAACACTGAAGCTTTCTTT. This gives the protein CASRLRPNTEAFF. The whole variable domain, filled in from reference TRBV28 and TRBJ1-1, reads DVKVTQSSRYLVKRTGEKVFLECVQDMDHENMFWYRQDPGLGLRLIYFSYDVKMKEKGDIPEGYSVSREKKERFSLILESASTNQTSMYLCASRLRPNTEAFFGQGTRLTVV.

The chain recombines TRBV9 with TRBJ1-1; D is unclear. This CDR3 is 13 amino acids long. Trimming stripped 3 bases from V and 5 bases from J, with 11 bases between. The germline CDR1 and CDR2 sequences are SGDLS and YYNGEE. The CDR3 is CASSGVRGTEAFF. The CDR3 region has the DNA TGTGCCAGCAGCGGGGTAAGAGGAACTGAAGCTTTCTTT.

J is TRBJ2-1 and V is TRBV27; no reliable D call. Germline V lookup: CDR1 MNHEY, CDR2 SMNVEV (reference sequence). Trimming removed 4 bases from V and 2 bases from J, with 12 bases in between. The CDR3 runs 15 residues. Written as DNA, the CDR3 is TGTGCCAGCAGTTCCGGAGTCTCCCCCTACAATGAGCAGTTCTTC. Amino acid sequence: CASSSGVSPYNEQFF.

V is TRBV4-3 and J is TRBJ2-1, with no clear D. This CDR3 region has 15 residues. The germline V gene has CDR1 LGHNA and CDR2 YSLEER. Trimming took 3 bases from V and 4 from J, leaving 13 bases between them. CDR3 residues: CASSHLVTKYNEQFF. The CDR3 nucleotides read TGCGCCAGCAGCCATTTGGTCACAAAGTACAATGAGCAGTTCTTC.

Worth noting for this clone: Sequence at one end of the junction differs from germline and may be a read error. The chain couples TRBV7-8 to TRBJ1-1, with D unresolved. The CDR3 contains 19 residues. The germline V gene has CDR1 SGHVS and CDR2 FQNEAQ. CDR3 protein: CASSLGWAPSSLMNTEAFF. The CDR3 region has the DNA TGTGCCAGCAGTTTAGGGTGGGCCCCTTCTTCACTCATGAACACTGAAGCTTTCTTT.

The V and J genes are TRBV27 and TRBJ2-7, with D perhaps TRBD1 or TRBD2 (5 bases each). Trimming took 3 bases from V and 2 from J, leaving 14 bases between them. The CDR3 loop spans 15 amino acids. The germline V gene has CDR1 MNHEY and CDR2 SMNVEV (reference sequence). The CDR3 DNA is TGTGCCAGCAGTTTTTACTCCGGGGCTGCCTACGAGCAGTACTTC. Protein sequence: CASSFYSGAAYEQYF.

This chain joins TRBV19 and TRBJ2-1; a possible D gene is TRBD2 (5 bases). V dropped 6 bases and J dropped 8 bases, with 14 bases sitting between them. CDR1 is LNHDA and CDR2 is SQIVND in the germline V gene (reference sequence). CDR3 length equals 13 residues. The CDR3 bases are TGTGCCAGTAGGCGGGTGGGGTTCGATGAGCAGTTCTTC. Encoded protein: CASRRVGFDEQFF.

In DNA form, the CDR3 reads TGCGCCAGCAGCCAAGATGTGGCAGAAATAAACTACGAGCAGTACTTC. Its translation: CASSQDVAEINYEQYF. The chain combines TRBV4-3 with TRBJ2-7; D ambiguous. Trimming cost V 0 bases and J 3 bases, with 15 bases left between them. The CDR3 is 16 amino acids. Germline V gives CDR1 LGHNA, CDR2 YSLEER.

The chain links TRBV9 to TRBJ1-2; D gene uncertain. Germline lookup yields CDR1 SGDLS and CDR2 YYNGEE. V was shortened by 3 bases and J by 4 bases, with 19 bases between the two germline ends. The CDR3 has 16 amino acids. This chain's CDR3 is CASSALSSGAIYGYTF. For the CDR3, the DNA is TGTGCCAGCAGCGCCCTTTCATCGGGAGCTATCTATGGCTACACCTTC.

CDR3 residues: CATSTPLGLAASSSYEQYF. CDR3 DNA: TGTGCCACCAGCACACCCCTCGGACTAGCGGCATCGAGCTCCTACGAGCAGTACTTC. The chain recombines TRBV15 with TRBJ2-7, with TRBD2 identical over 10 bases. V shed 4 bases and J 0 bases; nucleotides not matched to a gene: 15. The germline V gene has CDR1 LNHNV and CDR2 YYDKDF (reference sequence). The CDR3 contains 19 residues.

This chain connects TRBV27 to TRBJ2-2; 11 positions match TRBD2. The CDR3 is 15 residues long. The V segment lost 5 bases and the J segment 8 bases; nucleotides outside the gene matches: 7. Germline loops: CDR1 MNHEY, CDR2 SMNVEV (reference sequence). The CDR3 region is CASSPLLAGGGELFF. The CDR3 DNA sequence: TGTGCCAGCAGTCCGCTTCTAGCGGGAGGAGGGGAGCTGTTTTTT.

This clone was seen once. The chain carries TRBV7-3 and TRBJ1-1; 10 positions agree with TRBD1. Trimming took 3 bases from V and 3 from J; bases not matched to a gene: 7. Germline V gene lookup returns CDR1 SGHTA and CDR2 FQGTGA. CDR3 length: 16 amino acids. In DNA form, the CDR3 reads TGTGCCAGCAGCTTGACAGGGGGCGTGATGGACACTGAAGCTTTCTTT. Protein: CASSLTGGVMDTEAFF.

The rearrangement joins TRBV29-1 to TRBJ2-5, with TRBD1 matching 8 bases. The end of the DNA fits TRBJ2-7 better, so the J call may be wrong. Germline V gene sequence: CDR1 SQVTM, CDR2 ANQGSEA. The length of the CDR3 is 12 residues. Here the CDR3 DNA reads TGCAGCGTCGGGACAGGTCCGTACGAGCAGTACTTC. Residues: CSVGTGPYEQYF.

This chain joins TRBV7-8 and TRBJ2-7, with TRBD1 matching over 7 bases. Trimming at V came to 5 bases and at J to 2 bases, leaving 9 bases not matched to a gene. Looked up from germline, CDR1 is SGHVS and CDR2 is FQNEAQ. The length of the CDR3 is 15 residues. CDR3 sequence: CASSQSIGTAYEQYF. CDR3 nucleotide sequence: TGTGCCAGCAGCCAATCAATTGGGACAGCCTACGAGCAGTACTTC.

V usage is TRBV13 and J usage is TRBJ2-5; D assignment may be TRBD1 or TRBD2 (5 bases each). Germline loops: CDR1 PRHDT, CDR2 FYEKMQ (reference sequence). V dropped 2 bases and J dropped 1 base, with 8 bases sitting between them. The CDR3 has 14 amino acids. The CDR3 region has the DNA TGTGCCAGCAGCTTACGTGGGGGCCAAGAGACCCAGTACTTC. Amino acid sequence: CASSLRGGQETQYF.

The chain has TRBV6-1 and TRBJ2-7; the match to TRBD1 covers 8 bases. The CDR3 loop spans 15 amino acids. With V trimmed by 2 bases and J by 3 bases, 6 bases remained unmatched. CDR1 is MNHNS, CDR2 SASEGT, per germline. CDR3 amino acids: CASSEIGTGNYEQYF. The CDR3 region has the DNA TGTGCCAGCAGTGAAATCGGGACAGGTAACTACGAGCAGTACTTC.

This rearrangement joins TRBV4-3 to TRBJ2-1, with 7 bases lining up with TRBD2. Germline V gives CDR1 LGHNA, CDR2 YSLEER. The junction had 11 bases not matched to a gene; V was cut back by 4 bases and J by 5 bases. There are 16 residues in the CDR3. CDR3 nucleotides: TGCGCCAGCAGCCGCTCCCGGGAGGCCGTAGACAATGAGCAGTTCTTC. Its protein is CASSRSREAVDNEQFF.

J is TRBJ2-7 and V is TRBV11-3; 8 positions agree with TRBD1. Germline CDR1 and CDR2: SGHNT and YENEEA. V shed 5 bases and J 2 bases; nucleotides not matched to a gene: 5. The length of the CDR3 is 14 residues. The CDR3 bases are TGTGCCAGCAGCAACCGGGACAGGCCCTACGAGCAGTACTTC. Amino acid sequence: CASSNRDRPYEQYF.

As concerns this clone: The sample carries other DNA sequences with the same CDR3. The CDR3 DNA reads as TGTGCCAGCAGTTTACTAGCCTCCTACAATGAGCAGTTCTTC. Amino acid sequence: CASSLLASYNEQFF. V is TRBV28 and J is TRBJ2-1; D might be TRBD2 (5 bases). The CDR3 is made up of 14 amino acids. V was clipped by 2 bases and J by 0 bases, with 5 bases between them. Germline V gives CDR1 MDHEN, CDR2 SYDVKM.

CDR3 nucleotides: TGTGCCAGCAGCCAGGAACTTGATACGCAGTATTTT. Translation: CASSQELDTQYF. The rearrangement links TRBV14 to TRBJ2-3, with D unresolved. The V end lost 3 bases, the J end lost 6 bases, and 7 bases lay between the germline ends. The CDR3 consists of 12 residues. Germline V gene lookup returns CDR1 SGHDN and CDR2 FVKESK.

The chain uses TRBV10-3 and TRBJ1-2, with 7 nucleotides matching TRBD1. The CDR3 consists of 15 residues. CDR1 ENHRY and CDR2 SYGVKD come from the germline V gene. V lost 0 bases to trimming and J lost 4 bases; unmatched junction nucleotides: 5. The CDR3 loop reads CAISESGDRTYGYTF. As DNA, the CDR3 is TGTGCCATCAGTGAGTCTGGGGACAGAACCTATGGCTACACCTTC.